These 12 T cell receptor beta chains originate from one sample sequenced in a study of graft-versus-host responses after intestinal transplantation. Repertoires were generated with immunoSEQ multiplex PCR, while TCRdb's copy carries only in-frame clones and drops some. The sample includes 90,000 to 120,000 clones, about 91% of them seen just once. These receptors have no known antigen. The sample in question was unstimulated CD4+ T cells sorted from spleen or lymph node cells, obtained before transplant. All receptors come from a human donor who was the organ donor for an intestinal transplant.

V and J are TRBV5-1 and TRBJ1-2; perhaps TRBD1 as D (6 bases). CDR1 and CDR2 (germline): SGHRS, YFSETQ. V lost 4 bases and J lost 2, with 9 bases in between. CDR3 length equals 13 residues. The CDR3 loop is CASSKTGNYGYTF. The DNA of the CDR3 is TGCGCCAGCAGCAAGACAGGAAACTATGGCTACACCTTC.

This sequence joins TRBV29-1 and TRBJ1-4, with 8 positions matching TRBD1. This CDR3 region has 12 residues. Germline V lookup: CDR1 SQVTM, CDR2 ANQGSEA. J lost 5 bases, V lost 7 bases, and 3 bases had no gene match. This chain's CDR3 is CSGRQGNEKLFF. CDR3 coding DNA: TGCAGCGGTCGACAGGGGAATGAAAAACTGTTTTTT.

In this sample, this clone turned up a few times. This chain uses TRBV5-1 with TRBJ2-2; TRBD2 matches 9 bases. Trimming cost V 2 bases and J 6 bases; bases outside gene matches: 5. Germline V gene lookup returns CDR1 SGHRS and CDR2 YFSETQ. This CDR3 contains 15 residues. As DNA, the CDR3 is TGCGCCAGCAGCTTTCCTAGCGGGACTTCCGGGGAGCTGTTTTTT. It encodes CASSFPSGTSGELFF.

The V call is TRBV7-8, the J call TRBJ1-6; D perhaps matches TRBD1 (5 bases). The V end was cut by 1 base, the J end by 7 bases, with 11 bases between. Germline assignment: CDR1 SGHVS and CDR2 FQNEAQ. This CDR3 contains 15 residues. The CDR3 nucleotides are TGTGCCAGCAGCTTAGGTTGGGGGTCAAATTCACCCCTCCACTTT. Protein sequence: CASSLGWGSNSPLHF.

Notes on this clone: This may stem from a read error, because a much larger clone lies one nucleotide away. The chain has TRBV5-1 and TRBJ1-2, with D possibly matching TRBD1 (6 bases). There are 16 residues in the CDR3. From germline, CDR1 is SGHRS and CDR2 YFSETQ. Trimming took off 3 bases at V and 8 bases at J, with 23 bases between the two ends. This CDR3 reads CASSWVGGARFTGYTF. Here the CDR3 DNA reads TGCGCCAGCAGCTGGGTAGGGGGGGCGAGGTTTACGGGCTACACCTTC.

The V and J genes are TRBV11-2 and TRBJ1-6; a weak D match, TRBD1 (5 bases). The germline CDR1 and CDR2 sequences are SGHAT and FQNNGV. V dropped 0 bases and J dropped 10 bases, with 16 bases sitting between them. The CDR3 runs 16 residues. The CDR3: CASSLDPGGAGSPLHF. The CDR3, as DNA: TGTGCCAGCAGCTTAGATCCGGGAGGGGCAGGATCACCCCTCCACTTT.

The V call is TRBV18, the J call TRBJ2-7; 7 nucleotides line up with TRBD2. The CDR3 consists of 16 residues. J was trimmed by 0 bases and V by 3 bases; bases with no gene match: 8. CDR1 and CDR2 from the germline V gene are KGHSH and LQKENI. DNA for the CDR3: TGTGCCAGCTCACCCCTCGAAGCGGGATCCTCCTACGAGCAGTACTTC. Translation: CASSPLEAGSSYEQYF.

This sequence joins TRBV20-1 and TRBJ2-7; D might be TRBD2 (6 bases). The V and J ends lost 4 bases and 4 bases respectively, with 8 bases between them. The germline V gene has CDR1 DFQATT and CDR2 SNEGSKA (reference sequence). The CDR3 runs 11 residues. The CDR3 loop is CSANRGYEQYF. In nucleotides, the CDR3 is TGCAGTGCTAACCGGGGGTACGAGCAGTACTTC.

CDR3 sequence: CASSRDPMWKTEAFF. The CDR3, as DNA: TGTGCCAGCAGCCGAGACCCGATGTGGAAGACTGAAGCTTTCTTT. V gene TRBV7-9 combines with J gene TRBJ1-1; no clear D gene. The CDR3 runs 15 residues. The germline CDR1 and CDR2 sequences are SEHNR and FQNEAQ (reference sequence). Trimming took off 5 bases at V and 5 bases at J, with 18 bases between the two ends.

The chain joins TRBV5-1 to TRBJ2-5; either TRBD1 or TRBD2 may fit D (6 bases each). This CDR3 region has 16 residues. V was pared by 1 base and J by 4 bases, with 17 bases between. CDR1 is SGHRS and CDR2 is YFSETQ in the germline V gene. CDR3 amino acids: CASSLTRQAGGETQYF. The CDR3 DNA follows: TGCGCCAGCAGCTTGACAAGACAGGCCGGGGGAGAGACCCAGTACTTC.

The chain uses TRBV19 and TRBJ2-7, with TRBD2 matching over 7 bases. J was trimmed by 0 bases and V by 6 bases; bases with no gene match: 8. Germline V gene lookup returns CDR1 LNHDA and CDR2 SQIVND (reference sequence). This CDR3 contains 15 residues. CDR3 residues: CASSFYSGFSYEQYF. DNA of the CDR3: TGTGCCAGTAGCTTTTATAGCGGGTTCTCCTACGAGCAGTACTTC. The full variable domain, with the rest looked up from reference TRBV19 and TRBJ2-7, is DGGITQSPKYLFRKEGQNVTLSCEQNLNHDAMYWYRQDPGQGLRLIYYSQIVNDFQKGDIAEGYSVSREKKESFPLTVTSAQKNPTAFYLCASSFYSGFSYEQYFGPGTRLTVT.

The chain combines TRBV11-2 with TRBJ2-7; TRBD2 matches at 9 bases. After removal of 5 bases from V and 2 bases from J, the junction contained 7 bases not matched to a gene. The CDR3 runs 15 residues. The germline gives CDR1 SGHAT, CDR2 FQNNGV. The CDR3 DNA reads TGTGCCAGCAGCCCTCAGCCTAGCGGGACCTACGAGCAGTACTTC. Its translation: CASSPQPSGTYEQYF.